This T cell receptor beta chain was found in a study of T cells in Graves' hyperthyroidism and ophthalmopathy (dated by TCRdb to between 2018 and 2020). Study-level background: Peripheral blood samples were taken at the time of initial diagnosis, prior to any treatment. To identify TCR V-J signatures that set the groups apart, the researchers used a discovery cohort of roughly 100 patients, made up of approximately 43 with Graves' ophthalmopathy and around 58 with stable Graves' hyperthyroidism. An independent validation cohort of around 19 hyperthyroidism patients and 17 patients who later progressed to ophthalmopathy tested prospective prediction of ophthalmopathy. The 85 to 100 discovery patients were randomly split 7:3 into training and test sets. In about 6 Graves' hyperthyroidism patients, the study also compared T-cell repertoires from thyroid tissue with T-cell repertoires from blood. After blood sampling, hyperthyroidism patients were treated with methimazole at a starting dose of 30 mg daily, and ophthalmopathy patients were treated with high-dose intravenous methylprednisolone. TCR Vbeta CDR3 sequencing of 120 to 150 peripheral blood samples (about 45 ophthalmopathy, roughly 72 hyperthyroidism and 17 progressor patients) is reported in the paper. General study outcomes and caveats: In cross-validation, a model built on a 13 V-J signature told ophthalmopathy apart from stable hyperthyroidism with approximately 90% sensitivity and around 83% specificity, and in testing the same model reached 80%/75%. Most expanded thyroid clonotypes (frequency above 0.001) were also detected in blood, a finding suggesting that blood repertoires may reflect thyroid immune responses. During validation, the model predicted progression to ophthalmopathy a median of around 7 months ahead of onset, with almost 71% sensitivity and more than 72% specificity. Sample size was not statistically predetermined, and blinding of investigators to group allocation was not performed.

CDR3 length: 15 amino acids, cysteine to phenylalanine. The only DNA kept is the CDR3, 45 bases in frame from the first base. The germline V gene provides CDR1 MNHEY and CDR2 SVGEGT. V drops 5 bases and J drops 1 base, leaving 14 bases in between. This clonotype occurred many times. What this receptor recognizes is not known. No base quality values were provided; no much bigger clone lies one nucleotide off. The TCR beta CDR3 regions were amplified from the RNA transcripts. The first round of RT-PCR for the TCR CDR3 was performed with the HTBI primer set and the Qiagen OneStep RT-PCR kit. The libraries were constructed in a second round of multiplex PCR and then size-selected and purified. Sequencing of the libraries was done on an Illumina HiSeq2000 using paired-end 100 bp reads. The original methods were these. SOAPnuke was used to process the raw data, with reads discarded if the reads contained adapters or uncalled bases, had a mean Phred below 15, or lacked an exact constant-primer or identifier match. High-quality paired reads were merged using COPE v1.2.5, and each unique nucleotide sequence was defined as a clonotype. MiTCR v1.1 was used to align the clonotypes against IMGT TRBV, TRBD and TRBJ reference segments. The analysis was restricted to V-J combinations with a frequency above 0.0001, which together covered 99% to 99.2% of the repertoires. The TCS score was defined as F50 (clonal expansion) divided by E x V (chaos), with BLOSUM62-based TCRdist calculated between CDR3 peptides within each V-J. Welch's t-statistics and random forest reduced fewer than 600 V-J features to 13, which were used in a naive Bayes classifier (R e1071). TCRdb reanalyzed the raw reads on its own, using fastp at Q25 for trimming and MiXCR for clone calling, and kept in-frame beta chains. Each CDR3 protein appears once, grouped with its most common genes and DNA. The V and J calls were determined by TCRdb, not by the authors. Across this sample there are 700,000 or so distinct CDR3 sequences, with 13% to 15% seen only once. The ten largest clones add up to roughly an eighth of the sample.

In the ophthalmopathy patients, disease was moderately to severely active, with a Clinical Activity Score of 3 or more, a NOSPECS grade of 4 or more, and a duration of less than 3 months. The study excluded patients with uncontrolled infections, other autoimmune diseases, pregnancy or lactation. Diagnoses relied on clinical symptoms, serum thyroxine and TRAb, thyroid ultrasound and orbital computed tomography. Ficoll-Paque density gradient centrifugation was used to isolate PBMCs from around 10 ml of fresh peripheral blood. Total RNA was extracted with Trizol reagent, and quality was checked on an Agilent 2100 Bioanalyzer.

This clonotype originated in a woman aged 50 to 65 with Graves' ophthalmopathy. In this chain, TRBV6-2 or TRBV6-3 is recombined with TRBJ2-5; TRBD1 might be the D gene, on 6 matching bases. Sequenced material: blood. The DNA reads as follows: TGTGCCAGCAGTCAATACCGGGACACCCAAGAGACCCAGTACTTC. It codes for CASSQYRDTQETQYF.